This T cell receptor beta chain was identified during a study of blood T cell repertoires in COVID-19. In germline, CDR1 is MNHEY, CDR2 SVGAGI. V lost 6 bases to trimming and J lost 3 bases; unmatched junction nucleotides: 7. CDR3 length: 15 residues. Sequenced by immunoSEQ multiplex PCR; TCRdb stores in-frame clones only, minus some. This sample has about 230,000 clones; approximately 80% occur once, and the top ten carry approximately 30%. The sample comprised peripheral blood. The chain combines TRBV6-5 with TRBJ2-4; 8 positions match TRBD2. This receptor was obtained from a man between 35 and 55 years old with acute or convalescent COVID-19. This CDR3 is CASSPAGDHKNIQYF. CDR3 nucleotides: TGTGCCAGCAGCCCAGCGGGAGACCACAAAAACATTCAGTACTTC.